This T cell receptor beta chain emerged from a study of blood T cell repertoires in COVID-19. Study in general: Whether acute or convalescent, the COVID-19 samples came from the United States, Italy and Spain.

Enrolled through a virtual design, the participants were between roughly 18 and 90 years of age and came from some 26 US areas. Cohort 3 recovery required two negative PCRs, clearance, or symptom resolution. Trimming shortened V by 2 bases and J by 4 bases, and 20 bases separated the two germline ends. Germline V gives CDR1 LNHDA, CDR2 SQIVND (reference sequence). This CDR3 comprises 17 residues. Authors' data handling: The assay estimated nucleated cells by amplifying reference gene primers. TCRdb's copy holds only in-frame clones and misses some; the assay was immunoSEQ multiplex PCR. That table supplies the V and J calls and clone size; D and trimming were determined from the DNA. This sample has some 350,000 clones, with roughly 84% found just once.

J is TRBJ1-2 and V is TRBV19, with D uncertain. The sequencing input was PBMCs or T cells enriched from blood (not recorded which). The source of this sequence is a young woman who had recovered from COVID-19. This chain's CDR3 is CASSIITTPSAFYGYTF. In DNA form, the CDR3 reads TGTGCCAGTAGTATAATAACGACACCCTCGGCGTTCTATGGCTACACCTTC. Based on the CDR3 plus reference TRBV19 and TRBJ1-2, the full variable domain is DGGITQSPKYLFRKEGQNVTLSCEQNLNHDAMYWYRQDPGQGLRLIYYSQIVNDFQKGDIAEGYSVSREKKESFPLTVTSAQKNPTAFYLCASSIITTPSAFYGYTFGSGTRLTVV.